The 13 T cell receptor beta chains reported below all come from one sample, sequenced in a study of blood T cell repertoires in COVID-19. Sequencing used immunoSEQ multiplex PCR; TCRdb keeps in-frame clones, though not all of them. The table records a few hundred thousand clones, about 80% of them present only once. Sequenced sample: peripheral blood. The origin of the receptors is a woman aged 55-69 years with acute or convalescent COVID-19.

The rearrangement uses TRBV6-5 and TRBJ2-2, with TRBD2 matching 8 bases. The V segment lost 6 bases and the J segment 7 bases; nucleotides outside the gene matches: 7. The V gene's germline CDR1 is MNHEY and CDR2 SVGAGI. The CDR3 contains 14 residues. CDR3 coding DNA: TGTGCCAGCAGGACCGGGGGGGCTGGCGGGGAGCTGTTTTTT. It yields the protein CASRTGGAGGELFF.

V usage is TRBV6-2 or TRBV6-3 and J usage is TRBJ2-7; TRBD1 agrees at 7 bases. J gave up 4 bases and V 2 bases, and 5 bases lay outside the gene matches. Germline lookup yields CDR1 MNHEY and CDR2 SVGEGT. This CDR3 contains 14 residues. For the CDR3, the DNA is TGTGCCAGCAGTTACCCGGGACAGAATTACGAGCAGTACTTC. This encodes CASSYPGQNYEQYF.

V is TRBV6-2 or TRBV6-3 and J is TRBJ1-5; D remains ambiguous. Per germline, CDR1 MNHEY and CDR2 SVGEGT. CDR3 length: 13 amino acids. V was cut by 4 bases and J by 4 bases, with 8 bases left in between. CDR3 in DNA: TGTGCCAGCAGTTTCACGACAAATCAGCCCCAGCATTTT. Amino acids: CASSFTTNQPQHF.

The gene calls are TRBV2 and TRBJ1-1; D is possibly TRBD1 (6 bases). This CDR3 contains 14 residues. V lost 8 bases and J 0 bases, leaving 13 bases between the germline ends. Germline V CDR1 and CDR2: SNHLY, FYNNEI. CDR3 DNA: TGTGCCAGCGGCCTAGACAGGATGAACACTGAAGCTTTCTTT. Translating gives CASGLDRMNTEAFF.

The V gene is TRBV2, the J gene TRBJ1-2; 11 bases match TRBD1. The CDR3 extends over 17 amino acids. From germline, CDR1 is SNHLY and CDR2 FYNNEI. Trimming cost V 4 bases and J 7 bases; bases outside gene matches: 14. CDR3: CASSGGTGGNPLGGYTF. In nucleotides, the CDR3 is TGTGCCAGCAGTGGGGGGACAGGGGGTAATCCTCTAGGTGGCTACACCTTC.

This CDR3 reads CASSVAGESYNEQFF. CDR3 DNA sequence: TGTGCCAGCAGCGTAGCGGGGGAATCCTACAATGAGCAGTTCTTC. The rearrangement links TRBV9 to TRBJ2-1; a possible D gene is TRBD2 (6 bases). Deletions cut 0 bases from V and 1 base from J, with 8 bases between. The germline gives CDR1 SGDLS, CDR2 YYNGEE. This CDR3 is 15 amino acids long.

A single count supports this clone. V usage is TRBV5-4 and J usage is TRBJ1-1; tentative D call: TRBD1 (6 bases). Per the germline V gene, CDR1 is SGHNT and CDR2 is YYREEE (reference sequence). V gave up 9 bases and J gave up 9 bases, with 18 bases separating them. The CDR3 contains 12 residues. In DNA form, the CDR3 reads TGTGCCATCCGGCTCCCTGGACAGCAAGCTTTCTTT. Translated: CAIRLPGQQAFF.

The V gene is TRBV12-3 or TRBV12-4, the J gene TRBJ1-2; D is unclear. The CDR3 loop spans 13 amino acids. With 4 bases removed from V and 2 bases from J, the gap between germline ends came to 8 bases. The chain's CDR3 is CASSSGVNYGYTF. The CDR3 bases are TGTGCCAGCAGTTCCGGGGTGAACTATGGCTACACCTTC.

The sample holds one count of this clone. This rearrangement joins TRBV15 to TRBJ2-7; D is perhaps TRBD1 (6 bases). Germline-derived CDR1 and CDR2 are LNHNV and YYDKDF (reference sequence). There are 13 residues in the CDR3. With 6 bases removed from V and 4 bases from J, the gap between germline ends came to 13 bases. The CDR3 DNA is TGTGCCACCAGTCGTGATACAGGGTACGAGCAGTACTTC. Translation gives CATSRDTGYEQYF. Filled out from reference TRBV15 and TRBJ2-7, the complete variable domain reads DAMVIQNPRYQVTQFGKPVTLSCSQTLNHNVMYWYQQKSSQAPKLLFHYYDKDFNNEADTPDNFQSRRPNTSFCFLDIRSPGLGDTAMYLCATSRDTGYEQYFGPGTRLTVT.

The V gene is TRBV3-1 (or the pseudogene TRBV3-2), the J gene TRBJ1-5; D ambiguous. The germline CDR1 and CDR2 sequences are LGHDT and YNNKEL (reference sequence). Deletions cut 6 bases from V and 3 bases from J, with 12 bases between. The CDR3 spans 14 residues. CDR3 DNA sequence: TGTGCCAGCAGTCCCAGATTTTACAATCAGCCCCAGCATTTT. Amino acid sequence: CASSPRFYNQPQHF.

The CDR3: CASSQDWTGAGNTEAFF. The CDR3 coding sequence is TGTGCCAGCAGCCAAGACTGGACAGGGGCTGGGAACACTGAAGCTTTCTTT. The V and J genes are TRBV3-1 (or the pseudogene TRBV3-2) and TRBJ1-1; 9 bases are a match to TRBD1. J lost 1 base, V lost 0 bases, and 6 bases had no gene match. This CDR3 has 17 amino acids. Germline V lookup: CDR1 LGHDT, CDR2 YNNKEL (reference sequence).

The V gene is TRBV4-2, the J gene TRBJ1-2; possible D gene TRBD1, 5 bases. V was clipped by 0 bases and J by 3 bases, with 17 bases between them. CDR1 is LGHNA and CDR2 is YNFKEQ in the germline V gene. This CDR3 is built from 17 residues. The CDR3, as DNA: TGTGCCAGCAGCCAAGAGCTTCCGGGGGTAAGGGACTATGGCTACACCTTC. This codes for CASSQELPGVRDYGYTF.

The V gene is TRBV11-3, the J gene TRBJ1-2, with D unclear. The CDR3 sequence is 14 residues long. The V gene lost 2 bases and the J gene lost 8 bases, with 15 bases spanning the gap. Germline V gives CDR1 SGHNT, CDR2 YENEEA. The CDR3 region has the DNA TGTGCCAGCAGCTTACCCCCGGGTACGTTAGGCTACACCTTC. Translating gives CASSLPPGTLGYTF.